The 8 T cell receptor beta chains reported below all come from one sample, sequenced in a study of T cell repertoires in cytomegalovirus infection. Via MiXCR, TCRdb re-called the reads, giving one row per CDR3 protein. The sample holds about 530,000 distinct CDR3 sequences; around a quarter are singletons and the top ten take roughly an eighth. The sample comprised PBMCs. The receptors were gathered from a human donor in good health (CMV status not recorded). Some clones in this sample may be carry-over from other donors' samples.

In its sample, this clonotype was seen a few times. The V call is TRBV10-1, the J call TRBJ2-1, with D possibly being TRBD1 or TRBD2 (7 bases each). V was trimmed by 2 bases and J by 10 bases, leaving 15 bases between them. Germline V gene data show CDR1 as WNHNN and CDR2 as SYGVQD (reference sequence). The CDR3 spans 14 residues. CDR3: CASSETRGGSEQFF. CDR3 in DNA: TGCGCCAGCAGTGAGACCAGGGGGGGGAGCGAGCAGTTCTTC.

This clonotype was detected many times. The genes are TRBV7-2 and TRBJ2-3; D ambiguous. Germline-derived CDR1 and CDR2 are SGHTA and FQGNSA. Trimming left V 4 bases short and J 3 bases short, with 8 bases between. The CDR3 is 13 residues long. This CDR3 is CASSSGRTDTQYF. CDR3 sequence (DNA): TGTGCCAGCAGCTCTGGGCGTACAGATACGCAGTATTTT.

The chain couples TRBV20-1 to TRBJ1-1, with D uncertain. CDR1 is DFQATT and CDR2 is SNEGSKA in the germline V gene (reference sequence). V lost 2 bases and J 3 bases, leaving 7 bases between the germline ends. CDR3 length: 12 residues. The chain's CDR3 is CSARKRDTEAFF. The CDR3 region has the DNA TGCAGTGCTAGAAAGCGGGACACTGAAGCTTTCTTT.

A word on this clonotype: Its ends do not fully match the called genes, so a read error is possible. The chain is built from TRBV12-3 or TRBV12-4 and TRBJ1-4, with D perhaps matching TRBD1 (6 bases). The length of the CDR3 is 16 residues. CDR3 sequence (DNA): TGTGCCAGCAGATTAGCGCCGCCGGGGGCGTTTGAAAAACTGTTTTTT. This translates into CASRLAPPGAFEKLFF.

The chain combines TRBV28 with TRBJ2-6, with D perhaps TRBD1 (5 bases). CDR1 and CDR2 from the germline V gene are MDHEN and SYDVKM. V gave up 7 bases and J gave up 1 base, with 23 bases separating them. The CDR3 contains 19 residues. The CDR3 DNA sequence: TGTGCCAGCATCTCCTGGGGCAGGGCTTCCCCGTCTGGGGCCAACGTCCTGACTTTC. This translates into CASISWGRASPSGANVLTF.

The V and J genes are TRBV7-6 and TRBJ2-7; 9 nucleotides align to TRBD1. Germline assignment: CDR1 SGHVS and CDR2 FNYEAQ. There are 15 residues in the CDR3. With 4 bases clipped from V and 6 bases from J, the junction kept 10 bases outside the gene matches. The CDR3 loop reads CASSSLAGTGPEQYF. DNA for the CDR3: TGTGCCAGCAGCTCCCTAGCCGGGACAGGGCCCGAGCAGTACTTC.

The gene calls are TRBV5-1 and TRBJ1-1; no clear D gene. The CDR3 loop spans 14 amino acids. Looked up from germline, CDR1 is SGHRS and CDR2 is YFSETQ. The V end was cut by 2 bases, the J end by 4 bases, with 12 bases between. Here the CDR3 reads CASSFEGKGTEAFF. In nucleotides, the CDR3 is TGCGCCAGCAGCTTCGAAGGGAAAGGCACTGAAGCTTTCTTT.

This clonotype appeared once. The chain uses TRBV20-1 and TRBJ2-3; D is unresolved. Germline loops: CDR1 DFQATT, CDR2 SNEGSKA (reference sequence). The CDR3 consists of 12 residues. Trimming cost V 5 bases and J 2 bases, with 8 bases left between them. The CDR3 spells CSALEDTDTQYF. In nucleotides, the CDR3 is TGCAGTGCTTTAGAGGACACAGATACGCAGTATTTT.